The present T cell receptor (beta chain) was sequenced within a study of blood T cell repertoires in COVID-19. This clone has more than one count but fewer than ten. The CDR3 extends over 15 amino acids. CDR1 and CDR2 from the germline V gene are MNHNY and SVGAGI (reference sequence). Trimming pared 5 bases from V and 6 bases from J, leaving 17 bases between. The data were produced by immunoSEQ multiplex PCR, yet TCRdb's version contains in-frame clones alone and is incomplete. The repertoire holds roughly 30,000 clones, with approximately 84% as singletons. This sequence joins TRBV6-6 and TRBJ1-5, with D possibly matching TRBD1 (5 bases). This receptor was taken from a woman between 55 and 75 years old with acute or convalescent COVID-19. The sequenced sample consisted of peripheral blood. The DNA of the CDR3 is TGTGCCAGCAGTCCGGGCTCGGGGGTTCGTCAGCCCCAGCATTTT. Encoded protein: CASSPGSGVRQPQHF.